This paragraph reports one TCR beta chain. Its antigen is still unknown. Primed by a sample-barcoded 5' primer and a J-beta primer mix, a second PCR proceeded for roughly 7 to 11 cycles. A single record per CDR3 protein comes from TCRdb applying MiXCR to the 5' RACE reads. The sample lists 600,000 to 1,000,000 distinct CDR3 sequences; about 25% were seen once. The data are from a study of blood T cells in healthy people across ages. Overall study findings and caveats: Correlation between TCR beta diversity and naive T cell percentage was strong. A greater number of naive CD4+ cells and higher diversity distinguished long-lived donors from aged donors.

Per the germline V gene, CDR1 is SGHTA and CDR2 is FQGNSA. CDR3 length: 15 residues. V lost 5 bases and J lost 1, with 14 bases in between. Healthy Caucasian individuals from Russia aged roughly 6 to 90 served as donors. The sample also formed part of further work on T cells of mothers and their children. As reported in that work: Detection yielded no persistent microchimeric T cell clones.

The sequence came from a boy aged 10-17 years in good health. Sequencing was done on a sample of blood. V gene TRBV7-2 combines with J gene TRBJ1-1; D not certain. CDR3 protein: CASSQLGITNTEAFF. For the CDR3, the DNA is TGTGCCAGCAGCCAGTTGGGGATAACGAACACTGAAGCTTTCTTT.